The clone carrying this T cell receptor (beta chain) turned up a few times. Its antigen is undetermined. This record belongs to a study of beta chain features in type 1 diabetes. Findings and caveats of the study: Researchers report that Type 1 diabetes patients had moderately but significantly shorter TCRB CDR3s across all four CD4+ subsets.

As every portion of the isolated RNA was reverse transcribed, the sequencing read expressed TCRB transcripts. Repertoires were generated with immunoSEQ multiplex PCR, while TCRdb's copy carries only in-frame clones and drops some. The sample lists 450,000 or so clones; 9.5% to 12% were seen once. The receptor was isolated from a woman younger than 35 in good health. The specimen was naive CD4+ T cells from blood.

The CDR3 loop reads CASSPGGPREGETQYF. The CDR3 region has the DNA TGTGCCAGCAGCCCCGGGGGCCCAAGGGAAGGAGAGACCCAGTACTTC. J is TRBJ2-5 and V is TRBV9; D might be TRBD1 or TRBD2, each matching 6 bases. CDR1 is SGDLS, CDR2 YYNGEE, per germline. V was pared by 4 bases and J by 4 bases, with 20 bases between. The CDR3 has 16 amino acids.